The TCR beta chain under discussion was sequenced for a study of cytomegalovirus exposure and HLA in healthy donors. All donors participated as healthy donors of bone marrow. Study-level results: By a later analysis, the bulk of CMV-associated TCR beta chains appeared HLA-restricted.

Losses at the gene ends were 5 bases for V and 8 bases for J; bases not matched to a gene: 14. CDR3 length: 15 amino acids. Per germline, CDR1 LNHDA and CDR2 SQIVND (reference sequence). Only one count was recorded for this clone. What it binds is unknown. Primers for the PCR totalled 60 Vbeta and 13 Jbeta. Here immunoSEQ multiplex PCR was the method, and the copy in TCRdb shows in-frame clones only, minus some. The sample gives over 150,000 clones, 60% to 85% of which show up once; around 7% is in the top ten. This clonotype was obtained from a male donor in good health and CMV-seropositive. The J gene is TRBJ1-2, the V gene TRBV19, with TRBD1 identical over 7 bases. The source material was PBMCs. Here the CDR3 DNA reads TGTGCCAGTAGTCACGATCAGGACAGGAGAGGCGGCTACACCTTC. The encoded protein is CASSHDQDRRGGYTF. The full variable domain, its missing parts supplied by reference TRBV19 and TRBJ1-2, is DGGITQSPKYLFRKEGQNVTLSCEQNLNHDAMYWYRQDPGQGLRLIYYSQIVNDFQKGDIAEGYSVSREKKESFPLTVTSAQKNPTAFYLCASSHDQDRRGGYTFGSGTRLTVV.